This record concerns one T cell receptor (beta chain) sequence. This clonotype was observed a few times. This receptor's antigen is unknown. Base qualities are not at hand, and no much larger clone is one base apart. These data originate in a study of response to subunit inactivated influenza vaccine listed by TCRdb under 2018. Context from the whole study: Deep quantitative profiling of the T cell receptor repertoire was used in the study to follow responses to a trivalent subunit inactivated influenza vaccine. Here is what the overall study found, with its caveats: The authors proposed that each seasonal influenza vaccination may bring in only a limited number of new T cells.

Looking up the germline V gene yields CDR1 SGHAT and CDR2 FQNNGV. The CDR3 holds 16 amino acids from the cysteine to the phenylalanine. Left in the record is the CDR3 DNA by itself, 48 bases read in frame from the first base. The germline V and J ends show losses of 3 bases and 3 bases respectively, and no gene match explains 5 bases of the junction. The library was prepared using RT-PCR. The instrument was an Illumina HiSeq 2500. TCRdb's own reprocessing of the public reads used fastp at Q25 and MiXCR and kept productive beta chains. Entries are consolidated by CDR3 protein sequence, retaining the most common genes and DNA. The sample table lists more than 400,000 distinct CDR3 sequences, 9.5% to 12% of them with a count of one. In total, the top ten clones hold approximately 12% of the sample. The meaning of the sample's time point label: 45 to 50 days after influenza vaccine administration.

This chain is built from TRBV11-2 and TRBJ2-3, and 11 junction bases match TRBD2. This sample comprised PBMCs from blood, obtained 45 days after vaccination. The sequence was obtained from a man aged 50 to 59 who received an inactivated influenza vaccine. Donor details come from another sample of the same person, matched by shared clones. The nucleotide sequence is TGTGCCAGCAGCTTCCGACTAGCGGGGACGACAGATACGCAGTATTTT. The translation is CASSFRLAGTTDTQYF.